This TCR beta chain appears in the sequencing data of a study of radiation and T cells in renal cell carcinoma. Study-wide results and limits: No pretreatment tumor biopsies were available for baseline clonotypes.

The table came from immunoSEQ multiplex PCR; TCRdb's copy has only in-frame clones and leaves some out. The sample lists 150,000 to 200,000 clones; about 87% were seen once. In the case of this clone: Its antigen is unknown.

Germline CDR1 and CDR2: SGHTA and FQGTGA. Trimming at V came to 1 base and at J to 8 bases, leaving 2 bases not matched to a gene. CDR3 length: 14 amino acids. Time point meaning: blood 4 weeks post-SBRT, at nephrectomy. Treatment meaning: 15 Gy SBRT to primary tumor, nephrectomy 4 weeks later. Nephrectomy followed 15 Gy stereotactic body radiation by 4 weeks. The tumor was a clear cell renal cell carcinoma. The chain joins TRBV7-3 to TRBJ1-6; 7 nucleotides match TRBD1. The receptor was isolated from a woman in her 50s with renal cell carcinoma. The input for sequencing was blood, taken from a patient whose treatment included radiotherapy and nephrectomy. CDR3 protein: CASSLRGGYSPLHF. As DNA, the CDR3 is TGTGCCAGCAGCTTAAGAGGGGGCTATTCACCCCTCCACTTT.